The 12 T cell receptor beta chains in this list originate from one sample, sequenced in a study of CD8 T cells in ankylosing spondylitis. These TCRs' antigens remain unknown. A single record per CDR3 protein comes from TCRdb applying MiXCR to the 5' RACE reads. The top ten clones hold under 0.6% of a sample with about 800,000 distinct CDR3 sequences, approximately 10% of them seen once. Whole-study findings and limits: Roughly eight highly homologous variants made up a TCR beta motif that seemed to typify ankylosing spondylitis blood.

Sequencing used blood, either unsorted or a sorted T cell fraction (not recorded which). These receptors originate from a male donor with ankylosing spondylitis.

This clonotype was detected ten times or more. This chain links TRBV20-1 with TRBJ1-6; possible D gene TRBD1, 5 bases. This CDR3 is 14 amino acids long. The germline V gene has CDR1 DFQATT and CDR2 SNEGSKA (reference sequence). The V gene lost 4 bases and the J gene lost 9 bases, with 16 bases spanning the gap. CDR3 residues: CSAIKPLRGSPLHF. CDR3 coding DNA: TGCAGTGCTATCAAGCCTCTGAGGGGTTCACCCCTCCACTTT.

J is TRBJ2-3 and V is TRBV7-2, with D unclear. The CDR3 is 14 amino acids. Deletions cut 1 base from V and 2 bases from J, with 7 bases between. Germline V gene data show CDR1 as SGHTA and CDR2 as FQGNSA. CDR3 DNA sequence: TGTGCCAGCAGCTTAGGCAGCTTCACAGATACGCAGTATTTT. It encodes CASSLGSFTDTQYF.

The sample holds many counts of this clonotype. The chain uses TRBV6-5 and TRBJ2-3, with D possibly being TRBD2 (5 bases). This CDR3 spans 16 amino acids. Trimming cost V 0 bases and J 1 base, with 11 bases left between them. Germline V CDR1 and CDR2: MNHEY, SVGAGI. The CDR3 coding sequence is TGTGCCAGCAGTTACTCGATGGATAGCGGCACAGATACGCAGTATTTT. Protein: CASSYSMDSGTDTQYF.

This clonotype was detected a few times. V gene TRBV7-2 combines with J gene TRBJ1-5; possibly TRBD1 for D (6 bases). The CDR3 runs 16 residues. CDR1 is SGHTA, CDR2 FQGNSA, per germline. V lost 0 bases and J 4 bases, leaving 13 bases between the germline ends. The CDR3 reads CASSLAFGQFNQPQHF. The DNA for the CDR3 is TGTGCCAGCAGCTTAGCGTTCGGACAGTTTAATCAGCCCCAGCATTTT.

This chain uses TRBV4-1 with TRBJ1-3; D remains unclear. The CDR3 has 15 residues. V lost 2 bases and J lost 0, with 8 bases in between. CDR1 is MGHRA, CDR2 YSYEKL, per germline. The CDR3 DNA sequence: TGCGCCAGCAGCCAATACGGGAGCTCTGGAAACACCATATATTTT. Amino acids: CASSQYGSSGNTIYF.

In its sample, this clonotype was seen a few times. The chain is built from TRBV3-1 and TRBJ2-7; D is unclear. The CDR3 length is 12 residues. Looked up from germline, CDR1 is LGHDT and CDR2 is YNNKEL (reference sequence). Trimming took off 0 bases at V and 5 bases at J, with 5 bases between the two ends. CDR3 sequence reads: CASSQEVDEQYF. In DNA form, the CDR3 reads TGTGCCAGCAGCCAAGAGGTGGACGAGCAGTACTTC.

This CDR3 reads CASSYYYNSPYGYTF. In nucleotides, the CDR3 is TGTGCCAGCAGTTATTATTACAACAGTCCCTATGGCTACACCTTC. The chain joins TRBV6-5 to TRBJ1-2; D not resolved. This CDR3 has 15 amino acids. The V end lost 3 bases, the J end lost 4 bases, and 15 bases lay between the germline ends. Germline V gene sequence: CDR1 MNHEY, CDR2 SVGAGI.

The table lists this clonotype with a few counts. The rearrangement joins TRBV6-5 to TRBJ1-2; D not resolved. Germline V gives CDR1 MNHEY, CDR2 SVGAGI. V lost 0 bases and J 4 bases, leaving 12 bases between the germline ends. This CDR3 has 15 residues. This chain's CDR3 is CASSYSLDLVYGYTF. In DNA form, the CDR3 reads TGTGCCAGCAGTTACTCGCTGGATTTAGTCTATGGCTACACCTTC.

This clonotype was detected a few times. V gene TRBV4-2 combines with J gene TRBJ2-7; 11 positions match TRBD1. The CDR3 consists of 15 residues. The trim removed 4 bases at V and 2 bases at J, leaving 4 bases unmatched. The germline V gene has CDR1 LGHNA and CDR2 YNFKEQ. The CDR3 here is CASSPRDRGTYEQYF. Written as DNA, the CDR3 is TGTGCCAGCAGCCCCCGGGACAGGGGGACCTACGAGCAGTACTTC.

There are a few counts of this clonotype. The V call is TRBV24-1, the J call TRBJ1-2; 8 nucleotides agree with TRBD1. This CDR3 is 15 amino acids long. Germline CDR1 KGHDR, CDR2 SFDVKD. V lost 3 bases and J lost 8; bases outside the gene matches: 10. DNA of the CDR3: TGTGCCACCAGTGATACCCGGACAGGGTCGATGGGCTACACCTTC. Its translation: CATSDTRTGSMGYTF.

This clonotype turned up a few times. The chain couples TRBV20-1 to TRBJ1-5; 9 bases match TRBD1. This CDR3 spans 13 amino acids. CDR1 DFQATT and CDR2 SNEGSKA come from the germline V gene (reference sequence). Germline trimming cut 3 bases from V and 7 bases from J; bases unmatched to any gene: 4. The CDR3 coding sequence is TGCAGTGCTAGGACAGGGGGATACCAGCCCCAGCATTTT. Its protein is CSARTGGYQPQHF.

This clonotype was picked up a small number of times. V usage is TRBV4-3 and J usage is TRBJ1-2; TRBD1 is a possible D gene (5 bases). The germline V and J ends were trimmed by 0 bases and 8 bases, with 13 bases remaining between them. This CDR3 spans 14 amino acids. The V gene's germline CDR1 is LGHNA and CDR2 YSLEER. Here the CDR3 reads CASSQDSRAWGYTF. The CDR3 coding sequence is TGCGCCAGCAGCCAAGATTCCAGGGCGTGGGGCTACACCTTC.